This T cell receptor (beta chain) is drawn from a study of human T cells and chemical hapten exposure (dated by TCRdb to 2020 to 2022). At the level of the whole study: For sensitization, 2% DPC in acetone was applied to a 2 cm by 2 cm area of upper inner arm skin. Throughout the study period of 20 to 30 weeks, patients also received therapeutic DPC doses to the scalp every week. Most of the patients in the cohort were female, and the cohort covered alopecia areata with under or over 50% scalp involvement, alopecia totalis and alopecia universalis. Patch testing was performed on the upper back with Finn chambers containing 0.01% DPC, and the patch tests were scored after 6 days according to International Contact Dermatitis Research Group standards. Peripheral blood TCR repertoire changes were tracked in vivo in alopecia patients during primary and secondary sensitization to the hapten diphenylcyclopropenone (DPC). Blood samples were taken from patients before sensitization (week 0) and then at 2, 6 and about 24 weeks after DPC sensitization. The libraries were sequenced as a pool, and the TCR yield per sample differed mostly because of small variations in library volumes within the pool. Blood for TCR sequencing was provided by twenty-nine alopecia patients at one to four time points (pre-sensitization, 2, 6 and 24 weeks). Points the paper makes about the study in general: After repeated subsampling, changes were observed in the strength of the expansion versus patch-test correlation and in the threshold at which the correlation became significant. DPC sensitization did not change how many TCRs were above 1 in 1000 frequency, and no evidence was found of alterations in global repertoire structure. Compared with pre-sensitization or healthy control sets, expanded TCRs formed significantly more large CDR3 similarity clusters, which is consistent with antigen-driven responses. Because all patients had alopecia, a presumed autoimmune disease, the immune response of the patients might differ from that of healthy individuals. The number of PT1 expanded TCRs positively correlated with patch test score, significant at thresholds 8, 16 and 32 but not 4.

The time point label for this specimen denotes: patch test 1, 2 weeks after DPC sensitization. The treatment or condition label here, explained by the study, means: therapeutic diphenylcyclopropenone sensitization with weekly scalp DPC. Blood at each patch-test visit was drawn before the patch test was applied. Eligible patients were aged 18 to 70, diagnosed with alopecia, deemed suitable for DPC therapy, and excluded if pregnant. Total RNA was extracted from unfractionated whole blood collected in Tempus Blood RNA tubes. Trimming accounts for 5 bases at V and 6 bases at J, while the number of junction bases matched to no gene is 5. There are 13 amino acids in the CDR3, from cysteine to phenylalanine inclusive. Left in the record is the CDR3 DNA by itself, 39 bases read in frame from the first base. The germline V gene specifies SGHTA as CDR1 and FQGTGA as CDR2. This clonotype was recorded at least ten times. Its antigen specificity is not known. Base qualities are not at hand, and no much larger clone is one base apart.

Library method: RACE. This sample was sequenced with a NextSeq 500. During library preparation, unique molecular identifiers were attached to individual cDNA molecules so that TCRs could be counted in a quantitative, reproducible way. For every blood RNA sample, sequencing covered both the TCR alpha and TCR beta chains. The paper's processing steps were these. The median number of TCRs per sample was roughly 98,000, ranging from about 20,000 to 690,600. The Decombinator software suite was used to annotate the V, J and CDR3 of the TCR reads. Every sample was subsampled to the same number of TCRs (28,000) for the PS versus PT1 abundance plots. Expanded TCRs were defined as absent before sensitization and observed at least eight times at the 2-week time point. Through fastp at Q25 and MiXCR, TCRdb rebuilt clones from the public reads, retaining in-frame beta chains. CDR3 protein sequences are deduplicated, and each keeps its most common genes and DNA. Clone size and V and J calls follow TCRdb, not the original study. The sample data list 300,000 to 450,000 distinct CDR3 sequences, and roughly 5% of these were observed just once. The top ten clonotypes cover roughly 2.4% of the sample.

The receptor chain draws on TRBV7-3 and TRBJ1-2, with TRBD1 matching 8 junction bases. Material: whole blood, obtained in connection with sensitization to the hapten diphenylcyclopropenone (DPC). The receptor was isolated from a woman aged 45 to 65 with alopecia areata. Some clones in this sample may be carry-over from other donors' samples. The nucleotides read TGTGCCAGCAGCCTCACAGGGGGAGATGGCTACACCTTC. Translated, this gives CASSLTGGDGYTF. Beyond the CDR3, the reference TRBV7-3 and TRBJ1-2 genes provide the residues; the full variable domain reads: GAGVSQTPSNKVTEKGKYVELRCDPISGHTALYWYRQSLGQGPEFLIYFQGTGAADDSGLPNDRFFAVRPEGSVSTLKIQRTERGDSAVYLCASSLTGGDGYTFGSGTRLTVV.